A single T cell receptor (beta chain) is shown here with its context. Produced via immunoSEQ multiplex PCR; TCRdb's table is partial and in-frame only. Of 5,000 or so clones detected, roughly 70% appear once; the ten largest clones hold roughly 15%. These data belong to a study of preoperative IRX-2 immunotherapy in early breast cancer. Treatment described: preoperative locoregional IRX-2 cytokine immunotherapy. This phase Ib study tested locoregional IRX-2 cytokine immunotherapy given before surgery. Per germline, CDR1 GTSNPN and CDR2 SVGIG (reference sequence). Unmatched junction bases numbered 11, after V lost 4 bases and J lost 8 bases. The CDR3 totals 15 residues.

The chain combines TRBV30 with TRBJ1-4, with TRBD1 matching 9 bases. Sequencing used tumor tissue, obtained before IRX-2 immunotherapy. The TCR originated in a human donor with breast cancer. CDR3 DNA: TGTGCCTGGACCTTTGGCGGGACAGGGAAGGAAAAACTGTTTTTT. This sequence encodes CAWTFGGTGKEKLFF.